Shown below are 8 T cell receptor beta chains from a single sample sequenced in a study of blood T cell repertoires in COVID-19. Some clones are missing from TCRdb's copy, which holds only in-frame ones; the method was immunoSEQ multiplex PCR. This sample carries under 300,000 clones, 88% of them seen once, and the ten largest clones take 3%. The source material was PBMCs or T cells enriched from blood (not recorded which). All receptors derive from a woman in her 50s who had recovered from COVID-19.

This rearrangement joins TRBV19 to TRBJ2-6; D is uncertain. V was cut by 0 bases and J by 0 bases, with 9 bases left in between. CDR1 is LNHDA, CDR2 SQIVND, per germline (reference sequence). CDR3 length: 17 residues. The CDR3 region has the DNA TGTGCCAGTAGTATAGATCGGGTGTTCTCTGGGGCCAACGTCCTGACTTTC. Its translation: CASSIDRVFSGANVLTF.

This clone has a single count. The gene calls are TRBV18 and TRBJ2-1; D remains ambiguous. There are 13 residues in the CDR3. V was cut by 8 bases and J by 9 bases, with 17 bases left in between. Germline V gene data show CDR1 as KGHSH and CDR2 as LQKENI. In DNA form, the CDR3 reads TGTGCCAGCCAAATCTTGTCAGCGACTGAGCAGTTCTTC. As protein: CASQILSATEQFF.

This chain uses TRBV5-5 with TRBJ2-7, with 8 bases lining up with TRBD1. The V and J ends lost 4 bases and 3 bases, in that order; junction bases with no gene match: 9. This CDR3 contains 15 residues. Germline loops: CDR1 SGHKS, CDR2 YYEKEE (reference sequence). The CDR3 here is CASSVRGQAFYEQYF. CDR3 coding DNA: TGTGCCAGCAGCGTAAGGGGACAGGCGTTCTACGAGCAGTACTTC.

V and J are TRBV7-2 and TRBJ1-5; D is uncertain. This CDR3 has 14 residues. Germline CDR1 reads SGHTA; CDR2 reads FQGNSA. The V gene lost 1 base and the J gene lost 0 bases, with 4 bases spanning the gap. The CDR3 loop is CASSLGNSNQPQHF. The DNA of the CDR3 is TGTGCCAGCAGCTTAGGTAATAGCAATCAGCCCCAGCATTTT. The full variable domain, rest sourced from reference TRBV7-2 and TRBJ1-5, is GAGVSQSPSNKVTEKGKDVELRCDPISGHTALYWYRQSLGQGLEFLIYFQGNSAPDKSGLPSDRFSAERTGGSVSTLTIQRTQQEDSAVYLCASSLGNSNQPQHFGDGTRLSIL.

In DNA form, the CDR3 reads TGTGCCAGCAGCTATTCTCACGATAGCGGAGAGACCCAGTACTTC. It translates to CASSYSHDSGETQYF. This rearrangement joins TRBV7-6 to TRBJ2-5; TRBD2 is a possible D gene (6 bases). Germline V gene sequence: CDR1 SGHVS, CDR2 FNYEAQ. The CDR3 is 15 amino acids. Trimming took off 4 bases at V and 4 bases at J, with 16 bases between the two ends.

This clone turned up a few times. The J gene is TRBJ1-5, the V gene TRBV6-5, with no clear D. This CDR3 is 12 amino acids long. Germline V gene data show CDR1 as MNHEY and CDR2 as SVGAGI. Trimming took 6 bases from V and 6 from J, leaving 9 bases between them. CDR3 amino acids: CASRRRPQPQHF. As DNA, the CDR3 is TGTGCCAGCAGAAGGAGGCCTCAGCCCCAGCATTTT.

The chain employs TRBV11-2 and TRBJ2-5; 8 bases match TRBD1. The CDR3 is 12 amino acids. Trimming removed 8 bases from V and 10 bases from J; junction bases left unmatched: 9. Germline CDR1 SGHAT, CDR2 FQNNGV. The CDR3 sequence: CASGTGGRDQYF. The CDR3, as DNA: TGTGCCAGCGGAACAGGGGGAAGGGACCAGTACTTC.

DNA for the CDR3: TGTGCCAGCAATGCCGGTCAGGGGACAGCCTCGGGGGATGAGCAGTTCTTC. Translated, it gives CASNAGQGTASGDEQFF. The chain combines TRBV7-2 with TRBJ2-1, with D maybe TRBD1 (7 bases). Germline V lookup: CDR1 SGHTA, CDR2 FQGNSA. The CDR3 totals 17 residues. Trimming took 7 bases from V and 8 from J, leaving 27 bases between them.